These 22 T cell receptor beta chains came from one sample sequenced in a study of a mutant IDH1 vaccine in newly diagnosed glioma. These receptors have no known antigen. Measured with immunoSEQ multiplex PCR; TCRdb has only the in-frame clones, and not every one. The repertoire holds some 33,000 clones, with around 79% as singletons. The sample's time point: week 35, safety follow-up. A 20-mer mutant IDH1 peptide at 300 ug was injected subcutaneously with topical imiquimod. The starting material was PBMCs, obtained from a glioma patient whose treatment included an IDH1 peptide vaccine. The receptors here all came from a woman aged 30 to 39 with glioma. Some clones in this sample may be carry-over from other donors' samples.

The gene calls are TRBV10-3 and TRBJ2-1, with 8 bases fitting TRBD1. The junction had 24 bases not matched to a gene; V was cut back by 8 bases and J by 9 bases. CDR1 is ENHRY, CDR2 SYGVKD, per germline. This CDR3 contains 18 residues. CDR3 DNA: TGTGCCATCTCGGGGGTAATCCTGGACAGGGAGGTAAGGGGTGAGCAGTTCTTC. Encoded protein: CAISGVILDREVRGEQFF.

V usage is TRBV9 and J usage is TRBJ2-3, with D possibly TRBD2 on 5 matching bases. CDR1 is SGDLS and CDR2 is YYNGEE in the germline V gene. Between the trimmed V and J ends, which lost 3 bases and 2 bases, there was a span of 7 bases. CDR3 length: 13 amino acids. The CDR3 sequence: CASSAGSTDTQYF. The CDR3 coding sequence is TGTGCCAGCAGCGCGGGGTCCACAGATACGCAGTATTTT.

The chain joins TRBV19 to TRBJ2-2; D uncertain. There are 12 residues in the CDR3. V lost 9 bases and J 6 bases, leaving 11 bases between the germline ends. CDR1 and CDR2 from the germline V gene are LNHDA and SQIVND (reference sequence). CDR3 bases: TGTGCCAGCCAGGTGGGGTCCGGGGAGCTGTTTTTT. It encodes CASQVGSGELFF.

V is TRBV20-1 and J is TRBJ2-2; no clear D. The CDR3 runs to 11 residues. Trimming cost V 5 bases and J 8 bases, with 9 bases left between them. Germline CDR1 reads DFQATT; CDR2 reads SNEGSKA (reference sequence). The CDR3 reads CSASPRGELFF. The CDR3 DNA is TGCAGTGCTTCCCCCAGGGGGGAGCTGTTTTTT.

The V call is TRBV4-2, the J call TRBJ1-2, with D uncertain. Germline V CDR1 and CDR2: LGHNA, YNFKEQ. This CDR3 has 15 residues. V lost 0 bases to trimming and J lost 1 base, with 9 bases between them. The CDR3 loop is CASSQDKYGNYGYTF. The DNA of the CDR3 is TGTGCCAGCAGCCAAGATAAGTACGGTAACTATGGCTACACCTTC.

The J gene is TRBJ1-4, the V gene TRBV5-4; TRBD1 aligns across 7 bases. V gave up 4 bases and J gave up 12 bases; unmatched junction bases: 9. The CDR3 loop spans 13 amino acids. The germline V gene encodes CDR1 SGHNT and CDR2 YYREEE (reference sequence). CDR3 bases: TGTGCCAGCAGCCATTGGGACAGCAAAGAACTGTTTTTT. Its protein product is CASSHWDSKELFF.

A single count supports this clone. This chain connects TRBV11-2 to TRBJ2-7, with 10 nucleotides matching TRBD1. The CDR3 has 15 amino acids. V shed 1 base, J shed 1 base, and the junction held 1 base outside the gene matches. Germline V gives CDR1 SGHAT, CDR2 FQNNGV. The CDR3 reads CASSLGTGGSYEQYF. CDR3 sequence (DNA): TGTGCCAGCAGCTTAGGGACAGGGGGGTCCTACGAGCAGTACTTC. Combining the CDR3 with reference TRBV11-2 and TRBJ2-7 gives the whole variable domain EAGVAQSPRYKIIEKRQSVAFWCNPISGHATLYWYQQILGQGPKLLIQFQNNGVVDDSQLPKDRFSAERLKGVDSTLKIQPAKLEDSAVYLCASSLGTGGSYEQYFGPGTRLTVT.

J is TRBJ2-1 and V is TRBV30; D gene ambiguous. In germline, CDR1 is GTSNPN, CDR2 SVGIG (reference sequence). Trimming removed 0 bases from V and 9 bases from J, with 9 bases in between. The CDR3 contains 12 residues. The CDR3 DNA reads as TGTGCCTGGAGTGTAAGTTTGGGTGAGCAGTTCTTC. Protein sequence: CAWSVSLGEQFF.

This chain links TRBV12-5 with TRBJ2-3; D is tentatively TRBD1 or TRBD2 (6 bases each). This CDR3 region has 17 residues. V was cut by 2 bases and J by 3 bases, with 18 bases left in between. Germline lookup yields CDR1 LGHNT and CDR2 FRNRAP. CDR3 protein: CASGLRGIAVGTDTQYF. The CDR3, as DNA: TGTGCTAGTGGTTTGAGGGGGATAGCGGTTGGGACAGATACGCAGTATTTT.

This rearrangement joins TRBV19 to TRBJ1-1; TRBD1 agrees at 7 bases. The CDR3 covers 18 residues. CDR1 is LNHDA, CDR2 SQIVND, per germline (reference sequence). Trimming cost V 5 bases and J 1 base; bases outside gene matches: 16. CDR3 nucleotides: TGTGCCAGTAGTTTCGCCGCGTATAGACAGGGAACGAACACTGAAGCTTTCTTT. As protein: CASSFAAYRQGTNTEAFF.

The chain employs TRBV6-1 and TRBJ2-1, with 13 bases fitting TRBD2. V shed 4 bases, J shed 11 bases, and the junction held 2 bases outside the gene matches. This CDR3 spans 13 amino acids. Germline V gene lookup returns CDR1 MNHNS and CDR2 SASEGT. DNA of the CDR3: TGTGCCAGCAGTGGGGGACTAGCGGGACAGCAGTTCTTC. It yields the protein CASSGGLAGQQFF.

This chain connects TRBV11-1 to TRBJ2-7; no definite D call. Looked up from germline, CDR1 is SGHAT and CDR2 is FQDESV (reference sequence). V was trimmed by 5 bases and J by 2 bases, leaving 13 bases between them. The CDR3 spans 14 residues. The CDR3 spells CASSPAGPAYEQYF. The CDR3 DNA is TGTGCCAGCAGCCCCGCCGGGCCGGCCTACGAGCAGTACTTC.

The chain uses TRBV13 and TRBJ1-4; D might be TRBD1 (5 bases). V dropped 4 bases and J dropped 7 bases, with 16 bases sitting between them. The germline gives CDR1 PRHDT, CDR2 FYEKMQ (reference sequence). The CDR3 covers 15 residues. CDR3 loop: CASSSQGLEGEKLFF. The CDR3 nucleotides are TGTGCCAGCAGCTCCCAGGGTCTGGAGGGTGAAAAACTGTTTTTT.

The rearrangement joins TRBV28 to TRBJ1-1; D possibly corresponds to TRBD1 (5 bases). Trimming removed 9 bases from V and 6 bases from J, with 14 bases in between. CDR3 length: 12 amino acids. Germline V CDR1 and CDR2: MDHEN, SYDVKM. The CDR3 bases are TGTGCCAGTCACAGGATGAGGGCTGAAGCTTTCTTT. Amino acids: CASHRMRAEAFF.

DNA for the CDR3: TGTGCCAGCAGCTTGTACCCCTTTTCGGACAGGGACAGGTCCGGAAACACCATATATTTT. This encodes CASSLYPFSDRDRSGNTIYF. The rearrangement joins TRBV7-8 to TRBJ1-3, with TRBD1 identical over 8 bases. Looked up from germline, CDR1 is SGHVS and CDR2 is FQNEAQ. This CDR3 contains 20 residues. V trimming: 3 bases; J trimming: 4 bases; junction bases outside the gene matches: 20.

In regard to this clone: The junction differs from germline at one of its ends, possibly a read error. The chain couples TRBV5-6 to TRBJ1-2; D is ambiguous. The CDR3 consists of 11 residues. Germline V gene lookup returns CDR1 SGHDT and CDR2 YYEEEE. This CDR3 reads CASSLQALNVF. CDR3 in DNA: TGTGCCAGCAGCTTGCAGGCCCTGAACGTCTTC.

This clone was recorded a few times. The rearrangement uses TRBV19 and TRBJ2-1, with TRBD2 matching 11 bases. Unmatched junction bases numbered 8, after V lost 4 bases and J lost 9 bases. CDR1 is LNHDA, CDR2 SQIVND, per germline (reference sequence). The CDR3 consists of 15 residues. The CDR3 DNA reads TGTGCCAGTAGTAAACTAGCGGGAGAGGGCGGTGAGCAGTTCTTC. Translation gives CASSKLAGEGGEQFF.

The chain carries TRBV27 and TRBJ1-1; unclear D gene. V was cut by 3 bases and J by 1 base, with 12 bases left in between. The CDR3 extends over 15 amino acids. Germline V gene sequence: CDR1 MNHEY, CDR2 SMNVEV (reference sequence). CDR3 protein: CASSLVSPWNTEAFF. Written as DNA, the CDR3 is TGTGCCAGCAGTTTGGTCAGTCCCTGGAACACTGAAGCTTTCTTT.

The chain is built from TRBV6-1 and TRBJ2-2; 14 positions match TRBD2. CDR1 is MNHNS and CDR2 is SASEGT in the germline V gene. The ends lost 3 bases at V and 0 bases at J; junction bases unmatched: 3. This CDR3 region has 18 residues. The CDR3 bases are TGTGCCAGCAGTGACCGACTAGCGGGAGGGACGAACACCGGGGAGCTGTTTTTT. Translating it yields CASSDRLAGGTNTGELFF.

The chain joins TRBV6-6 to TRBJ1-4; 7 bases match TRBD1. Germline trimming cut 5 bases from V and 7 bases from J; bases unmatched to any gene: 10. Germline V lookup: CDR1 MNHNY, CDR2 SVGAGI (reference sequence). The CDR3 totals 15 residues. CDR3 protein: CASSLQGSGSEKLFF. The CDR3 bases are TGTGCCAGCAGTCTACAGGGGTCTGGGAGTGAAAAACTGTTTTTT.

The chain combines TRBV7-9 with TRBJ2-3, with a weak D call TRBD2 (5 bases). The V and J ends lost 4 bases and 11 bases respectively, with 13 bases between them. Germline CDR1 SEHNR, CDR2 FQNEAQ (reference sequence). The CDR3 is 12 residues long. This CDR3 is CASSSSGNQQYF. DNA for the CDR3: TGTGCCAGCAGCTCATCCGGGAACCAGCAGTATTTT.

The count of this clone is one. The chain uses TRBV2 and TRBJ2-1, with 11 bases fitting TRBD2. Looked up from germline, CDR1 is SNHLY and CDR2 is FYNNEI. J lost 4 bases, V lost 3 bases, and 5 bases had no gene match. This CDR3 contains 16 residues. The DNA for the CDR3 is TGTGCCAGCAGTGACGGGACTAGCGGACGATACAATGAGCAGTTCTTC. Protein sequence: CASSDGTSGRYNEQFF.